Listed here is a single TCR beta chain. What it binds is unknown. This CDR3 has 12 amino acids. Looked up from germline, CDR1 is KGHSH and CDR2 is LQKENI. V was trimmed by 3 bases and J by 6 bases, leaving 6 bases between them. TCRdb's copy holds only in-frame clones and misses some; the assay was immunoSEQ multiplex PCR. The repertoire has around 63,000 clones, roughly 89% of them found once; the top ten carry roughly 1.2%. This entry comes from a study of OX40 agonist ivuxolimab in advanced cancers. General study results and limits: With doses of 0.1-3.0 mg/kg, partial responders showed among the lowest clonal expansion.

The chain carries TRBV18 and TRBJ1-3; D gene ambiguous. The specimen was CD4+ or CD8+ T cells sorted from blood, collected in a trial of the OX40 agonist ivuxolimab. This clonotype was obtained from an adult with an advanced solid tumor such as melanoma, head and neck, liver or kidney cancer. CDR3 residues: CASSPRANTIYF. CDR3 nucleotides: TGTGCCAGCTCACCCCGCGCAAACACCATATATTTT.